This TCR beta chain was recovered during a study of cytomegalovirus exposure and HLA in healthy donors. Overall study findings and caveats: 16,951 TCR beta sequences were associated with HLA alleles at 0.05 false discovery rate in a later analysis.

Comments on this clone: Its antigen remains unidentified.

The CDR3 runs 15 residues. V lost 4 bases to trimming and J lost 2 bases; unmatched junction nucleotides: 3. CDR1 SEHNR and CDR2 FQNEAQ come from the germline V gene (reference sequence). The primer mix had 60 Vbeta and 13 Jbeta primers. Sequencing used immunoSEQ multiplex PCR; TCRdb keeps in-frame clones, though not all of them. Here the sample spans about 70,000 clones, 70% to 90% being singletons. The sequencing input was PBMCs. The sequence derives from a woman in her twenties or thirties in good health and CMV-seronegative. The chain is built from TRBV7-9 and TRBJ2-5; 11 bases agree with TRBD2. The chain's CDR3 is CASSYGTSGQETQYF. Written as DNA, the CDR3 is TGTGCCAGCAGCTATGGGACTAGCGGTCAAGAGACCCAGTACTTC.